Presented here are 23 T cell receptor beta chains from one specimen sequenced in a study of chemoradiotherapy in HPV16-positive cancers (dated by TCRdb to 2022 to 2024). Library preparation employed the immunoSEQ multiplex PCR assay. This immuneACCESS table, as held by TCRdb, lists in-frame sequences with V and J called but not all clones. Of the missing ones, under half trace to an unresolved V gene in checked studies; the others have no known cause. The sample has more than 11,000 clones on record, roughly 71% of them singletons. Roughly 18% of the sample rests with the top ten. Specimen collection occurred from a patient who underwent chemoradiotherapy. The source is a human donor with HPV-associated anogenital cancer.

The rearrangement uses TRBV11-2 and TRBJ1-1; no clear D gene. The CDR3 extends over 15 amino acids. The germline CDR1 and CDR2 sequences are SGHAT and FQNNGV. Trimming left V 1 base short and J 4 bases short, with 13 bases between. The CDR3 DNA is TGTGCCAGCAGCTTAGGTCGTTATGGGATCACTGAAGCTTTCTTT. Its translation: CASSLGRYGITEAFF. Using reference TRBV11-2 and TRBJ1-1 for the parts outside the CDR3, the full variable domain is EAGVAQSPRYKIIEKRQSVAFWCNPISGHATLYWYQQILGQGPKLLIQFQNNGVVDDSQLPKDRFSAERLKGVDSTLKIQPAKLEDSAVYLCASSLGRYGITEAFFGQGTRLTVV.

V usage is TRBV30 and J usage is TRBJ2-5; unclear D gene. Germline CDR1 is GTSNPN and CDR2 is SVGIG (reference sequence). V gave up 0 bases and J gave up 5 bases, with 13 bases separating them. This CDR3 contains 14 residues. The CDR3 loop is CAWSVLGLRETQYF. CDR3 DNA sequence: TGTGCCTGGAGTGTACTGGGGTTGCGGGAGACCCAGTACTTC.

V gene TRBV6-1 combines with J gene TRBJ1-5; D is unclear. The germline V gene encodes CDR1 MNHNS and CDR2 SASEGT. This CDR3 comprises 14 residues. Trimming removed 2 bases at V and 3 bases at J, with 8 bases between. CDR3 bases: TGTGCCAGCAGTGAACGTCAGAACAATCAGCCCCAGCATTTT. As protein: CASSERQNNQPQHF.

The CDR3 DNA reads TGTGCCAGCTCACCAGGGCATAAAGAGACCCAGTACTTC. Translation: CASSPGHKETQYF. The V and J genes are TRBV18 and TRBJ2-5, with D unresolved. This CDR3 spans 13 amino acids. Per the germline V gene, CDR1 is KGHSH and CDR2 is LQKENI. Trimming pared 2 bases from V and 3 bases from J, leaving 7 bases between.

The CDR3 region has the DNA TGCAGCGTTGATTCCCAGCTCTATGGCTACACCTTC. Translating gives CSVDSQLYGYTF. V usage is TRBV29-1 and J usage is TRBJ1-2; D not resolved. There are 12 residues in the CDR3. V shed 3 bases and J shed 4 bases, with 9 bases lying between them. The germline V gene has CDR1 SQVTM and CDR2 ANQGSEA.

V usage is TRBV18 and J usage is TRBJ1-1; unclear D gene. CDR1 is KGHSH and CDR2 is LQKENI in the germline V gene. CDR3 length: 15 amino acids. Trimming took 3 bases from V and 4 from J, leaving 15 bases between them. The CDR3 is CASSPRQGKSTEAFF. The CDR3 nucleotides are TGTGCCAGCTCACCCCGACAAGGGAAATCCACTGAAGCTTTCTTT.

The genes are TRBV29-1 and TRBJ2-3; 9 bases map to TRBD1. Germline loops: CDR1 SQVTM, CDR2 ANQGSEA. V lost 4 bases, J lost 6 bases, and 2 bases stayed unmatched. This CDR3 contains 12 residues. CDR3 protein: CSVGQGVDTQYF. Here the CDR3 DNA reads TGCAGCGTTGGACAGGGGGTGGATACGCAGTATTTT.

CDR3 in DNA: TGCGCCAGCAGTGAGGCCGGGGGGGCAGGGGCGGATGGCTACACCTTC. It translates to CASSEAGGAGADGYTF. V gene TRBV10-2 combines with J gene TRBJ1-2, with a weak D call TRBD1 (6 bases). Germline loops: CDR1 WSHSY, CDR2 SAAADI. Trimming pared 2 bases from V and 6 bases from J, leaving 19 bases between. The length of the CDR3 is 16 residues.

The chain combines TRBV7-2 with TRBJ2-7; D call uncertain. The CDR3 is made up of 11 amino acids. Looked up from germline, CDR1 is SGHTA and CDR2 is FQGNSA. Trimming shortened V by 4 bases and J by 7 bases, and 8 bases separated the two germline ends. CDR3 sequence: CASSSLGEQYF. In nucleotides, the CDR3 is TGTGCCAGCAGCTCCCTCGGGGAGCAGTACTTC.

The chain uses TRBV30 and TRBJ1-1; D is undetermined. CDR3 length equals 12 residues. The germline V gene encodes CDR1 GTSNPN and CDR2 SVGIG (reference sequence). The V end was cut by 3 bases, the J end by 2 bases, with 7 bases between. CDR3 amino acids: CAWRLSNTEAFF. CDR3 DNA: TGTGCCTGGAGGCTAAGTAACACTGAAGCTTTCTTT.

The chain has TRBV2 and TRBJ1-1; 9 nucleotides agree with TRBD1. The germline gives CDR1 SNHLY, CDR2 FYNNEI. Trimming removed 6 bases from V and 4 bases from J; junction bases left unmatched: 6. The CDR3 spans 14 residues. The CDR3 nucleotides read TGTGCCAGCAGGAAGACAGGGGGGGGCACTGAAGCTTTCTTT. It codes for CASRKTGGGTEAFF.

The CDR3 region is CASSRGRFAYEQYF. As DNA, the CDR3 is TGCGCCAGCAGCCGAGGTAGGTTCGCCTACGAGCAGTACTTC. This chain uses TRBV4-1 with TRBJ2-7; D is undetermined. Germline V gives CDR1 MGHRA, CDR2 YSYEKL. The CDR3 has 14 amino acids. Trimming stripped 4 bases from V and 2 bases from J, with 12 bases between.

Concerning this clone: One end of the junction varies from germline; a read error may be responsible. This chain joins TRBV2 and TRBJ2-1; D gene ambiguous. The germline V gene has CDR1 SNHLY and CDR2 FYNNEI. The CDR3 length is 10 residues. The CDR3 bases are TGTGCCAGCGGTGAGGATGAGCAGTTCTTC. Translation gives CASGEDEQFF.

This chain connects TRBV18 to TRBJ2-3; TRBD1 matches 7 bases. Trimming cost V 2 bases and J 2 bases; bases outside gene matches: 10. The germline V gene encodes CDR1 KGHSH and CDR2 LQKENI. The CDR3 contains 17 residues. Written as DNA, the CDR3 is TGTGCCAGCTCACCAAGGGACAGAGAAAGACTCACAGATACGCAGTATTTT. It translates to CASSPRDRERLTDTQYF. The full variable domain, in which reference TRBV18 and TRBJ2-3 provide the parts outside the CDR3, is NAGVMQNPRHLVRRRGQEARLRCSPMKGHSHVYWYRQLPEEGLKFMVYLQKENIIDESGMPKERFSAEFPKEGPSILRIQQVVRGDSAAYFCASSPRDRERLTDTQYFGPGTRLTVL.

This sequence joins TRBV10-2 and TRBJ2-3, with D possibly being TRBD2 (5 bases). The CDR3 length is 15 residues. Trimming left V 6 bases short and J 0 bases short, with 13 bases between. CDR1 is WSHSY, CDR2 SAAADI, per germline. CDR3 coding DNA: TGCGCCAGCAGGCTAGCAGACTATAGCACAGATACGCAGTATTTT. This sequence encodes CASRLADYSTDTQYF.

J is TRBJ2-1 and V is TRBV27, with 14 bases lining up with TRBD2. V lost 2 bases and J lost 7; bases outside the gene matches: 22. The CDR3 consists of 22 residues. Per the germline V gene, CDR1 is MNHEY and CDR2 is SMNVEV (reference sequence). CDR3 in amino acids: CASSLLKSLSRLAGGHLNEQFF. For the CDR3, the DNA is TGTGCCAGCAGTTTACTCAAAAGTTTGTCCCGACTAGCGGGGGGGCATTTAAATGAGCAGTTCTTC.

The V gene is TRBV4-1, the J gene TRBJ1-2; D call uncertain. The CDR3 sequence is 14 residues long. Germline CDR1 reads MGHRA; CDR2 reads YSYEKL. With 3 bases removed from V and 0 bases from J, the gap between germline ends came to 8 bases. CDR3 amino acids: CASSQYTPNYGYTF. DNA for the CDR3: TGCGCCAGCAGCCAGTACACTCCTAACTATGGCTACACCTTC.

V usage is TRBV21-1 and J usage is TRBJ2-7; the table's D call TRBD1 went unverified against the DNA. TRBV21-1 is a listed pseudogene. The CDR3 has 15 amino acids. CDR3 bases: TGTGCCAGCACCGTGGACAGGGAAAGCTCCTACGAGCAGTACTTC. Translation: CASTVDRESSYEQYF.

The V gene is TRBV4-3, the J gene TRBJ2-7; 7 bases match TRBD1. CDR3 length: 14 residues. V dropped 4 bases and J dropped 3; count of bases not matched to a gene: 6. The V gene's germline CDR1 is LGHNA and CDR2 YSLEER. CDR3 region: CASSLWTGNYEQYF. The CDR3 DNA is TGCGCCAGCAGCCTTTGGACAGGAAACTACGAGCAGTACTTC.

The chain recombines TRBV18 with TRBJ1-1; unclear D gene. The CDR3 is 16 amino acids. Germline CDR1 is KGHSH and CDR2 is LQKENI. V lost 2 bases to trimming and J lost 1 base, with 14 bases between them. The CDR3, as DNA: TGTGCCAGCTCACCAAGTTTTCGGAAGGGGAACACTGAAGCTTTCTTT. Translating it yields CASSPSFRKGNTEAFF.

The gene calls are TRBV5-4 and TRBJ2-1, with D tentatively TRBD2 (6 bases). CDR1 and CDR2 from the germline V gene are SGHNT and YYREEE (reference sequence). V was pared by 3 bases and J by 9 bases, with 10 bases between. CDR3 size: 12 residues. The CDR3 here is CASSSWRGEQFF. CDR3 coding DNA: TGTGCCAGCAGCTCATGGCGGGGTGAGCAGTTCTTC.

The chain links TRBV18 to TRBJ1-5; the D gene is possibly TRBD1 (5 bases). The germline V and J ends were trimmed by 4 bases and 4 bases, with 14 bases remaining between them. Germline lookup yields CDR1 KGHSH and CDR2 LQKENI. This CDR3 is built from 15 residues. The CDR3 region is CASSLNQGSNQPQHF. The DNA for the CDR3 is TGTGCCAGCTCACTTAACCAGGGCTCGAATCAGCCCCAGCATTTT.

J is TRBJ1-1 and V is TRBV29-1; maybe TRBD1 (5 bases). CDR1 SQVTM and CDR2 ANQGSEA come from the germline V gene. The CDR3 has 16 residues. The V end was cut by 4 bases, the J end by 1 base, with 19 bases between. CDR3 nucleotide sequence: TGCAGCGTTGGTTTCTTTGGGGCGGCTACGAACACTGAAGCTTTCTTT. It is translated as CSVGFFGAATNTEAFF.